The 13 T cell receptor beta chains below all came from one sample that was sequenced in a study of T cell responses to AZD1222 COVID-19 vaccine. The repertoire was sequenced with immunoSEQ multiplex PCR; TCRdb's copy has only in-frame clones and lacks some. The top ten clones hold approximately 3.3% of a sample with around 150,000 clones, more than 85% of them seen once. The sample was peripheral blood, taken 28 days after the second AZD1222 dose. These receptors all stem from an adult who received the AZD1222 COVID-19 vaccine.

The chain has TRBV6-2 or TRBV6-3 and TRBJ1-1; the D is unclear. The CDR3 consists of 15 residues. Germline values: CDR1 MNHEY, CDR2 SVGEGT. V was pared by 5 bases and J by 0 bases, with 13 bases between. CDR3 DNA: TGTGCCAGCAGTACCTTCGGAAGGGTGAACACTGAAGCTTTCTTT. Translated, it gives CASSTFGRVNTEAFF.

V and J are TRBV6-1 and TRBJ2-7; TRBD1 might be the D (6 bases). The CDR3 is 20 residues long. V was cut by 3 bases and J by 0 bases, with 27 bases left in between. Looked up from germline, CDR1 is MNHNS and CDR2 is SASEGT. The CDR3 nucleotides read TGTGCCAGCAGTGACATTCAAGTAACAGGGTTAATAATGGGCTCCTACGAGCAGTACTTC. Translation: CASSDIQVTGLIMGSYEQYF.

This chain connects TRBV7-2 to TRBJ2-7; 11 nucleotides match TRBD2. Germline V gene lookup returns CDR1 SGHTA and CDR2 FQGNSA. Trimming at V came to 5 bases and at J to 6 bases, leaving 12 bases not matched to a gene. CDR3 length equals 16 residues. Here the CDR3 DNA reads TGTGCCAGCAGCAAAAGGTTAGCGGGAGGGCCTCTCGAGCAGTACTTC. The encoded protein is CASSKRLAGGPLEQYF. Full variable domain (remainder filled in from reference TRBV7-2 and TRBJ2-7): GAGVSQSPSNKVTEKGKDVELRCDPISGHTALYWYRQSLGQGLEFLIYFQGNSAPDKSGLPSDRFSAERTGGSVSTLTIQRTQQEDSAVYLCASSKRLAGGPLEQYFGPGTRLTVT.

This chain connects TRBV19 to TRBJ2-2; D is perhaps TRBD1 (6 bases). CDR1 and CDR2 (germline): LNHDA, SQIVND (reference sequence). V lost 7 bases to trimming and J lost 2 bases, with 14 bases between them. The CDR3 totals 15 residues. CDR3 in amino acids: CASTRQGINTGELFF. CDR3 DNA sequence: TGTGCCAGTACCCGTCAGGGGATAAACACCGGGGAGCTGTTTTTT.

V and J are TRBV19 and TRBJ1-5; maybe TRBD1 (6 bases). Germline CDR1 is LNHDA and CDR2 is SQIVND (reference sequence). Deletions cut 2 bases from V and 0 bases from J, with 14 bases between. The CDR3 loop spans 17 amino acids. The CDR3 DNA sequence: TGTGCCAGTAGTATATTTGGGGGACACCATAGCAATCAGCCCCAGCATTTT. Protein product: CASSIFGGHHSNQPQHF. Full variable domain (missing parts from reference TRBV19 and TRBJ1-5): DGGITQSPKYLFRKEGQNVTLSCEQNLNHDAMYWYRQDPGQGLRLIYYSQIVNDFQKGDIAEGYSVSREKKESFPLTVTSAQKNPTAFYLCASSIFGGHHSNQPQHFGDGTRLSIL.

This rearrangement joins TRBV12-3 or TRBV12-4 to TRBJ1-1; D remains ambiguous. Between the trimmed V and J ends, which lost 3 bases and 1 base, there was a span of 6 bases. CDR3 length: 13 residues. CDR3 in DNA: TGTGCCAGCAGTTTCCGGAGGAACACTGAAGCTTTCTTT. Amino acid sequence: CASSFRRNTEAFF.

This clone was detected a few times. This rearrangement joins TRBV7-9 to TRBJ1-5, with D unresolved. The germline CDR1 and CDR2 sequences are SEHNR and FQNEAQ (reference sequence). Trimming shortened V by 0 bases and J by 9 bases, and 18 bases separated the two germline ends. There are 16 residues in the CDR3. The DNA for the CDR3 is TGTGCCAGCAGCTTAGCGACCGGCGGCGGGTTGGGGCCCCAGCATTTT. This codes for CASSLATGGGLGPQHF.

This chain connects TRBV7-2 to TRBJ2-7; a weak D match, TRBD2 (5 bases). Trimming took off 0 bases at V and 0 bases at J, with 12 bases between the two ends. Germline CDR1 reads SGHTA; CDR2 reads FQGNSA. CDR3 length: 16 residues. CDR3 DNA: TGTGCCAGCAGCTTAGCTAGCGTCCTTTCCTCCTACGAGCAGTACTTC. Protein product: CASSLASVLSSYEQYF. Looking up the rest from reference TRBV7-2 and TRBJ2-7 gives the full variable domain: GAGVSQSPSNKVTEKGKDVELRCDPISGHTALYWYRQSLGQGLEFLIYFQGNSAPDKSGLPSDRFSAERTGGSVSTLTIQRTQQEDSAVYLCASSLASVLSSYEQYFGPGTRLTVT.

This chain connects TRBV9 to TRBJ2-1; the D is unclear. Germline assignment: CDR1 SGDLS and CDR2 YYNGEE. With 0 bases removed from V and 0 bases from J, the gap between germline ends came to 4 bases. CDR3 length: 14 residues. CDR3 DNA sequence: TGTGCCAGCAGCGTAGCGGACTCCTACAATGAGCAGTTCTTC. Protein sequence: CASSVADSYNEQFF.

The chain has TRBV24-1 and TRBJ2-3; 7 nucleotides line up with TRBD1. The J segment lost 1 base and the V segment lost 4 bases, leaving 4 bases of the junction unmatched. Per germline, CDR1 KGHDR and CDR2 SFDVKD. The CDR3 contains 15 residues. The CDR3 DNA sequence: TGTGCCACCAGTGACCCAACAGGGGGCACAGATACGCAGTATTTT. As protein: CATSDPTGGTDTQYF.

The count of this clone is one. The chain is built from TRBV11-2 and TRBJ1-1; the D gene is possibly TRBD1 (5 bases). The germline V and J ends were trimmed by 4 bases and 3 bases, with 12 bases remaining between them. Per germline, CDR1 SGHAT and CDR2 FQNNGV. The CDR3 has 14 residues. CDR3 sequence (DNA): TGTGCCAGCAGCTCTTTGAGGGGATACACTGAAGCTTTCTTT. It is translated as CASSSLRGYTEAFF.

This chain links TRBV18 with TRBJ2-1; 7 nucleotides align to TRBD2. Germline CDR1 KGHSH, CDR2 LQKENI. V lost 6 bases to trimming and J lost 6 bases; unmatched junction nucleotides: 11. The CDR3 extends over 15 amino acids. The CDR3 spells CASSPVIAGSNEQFF. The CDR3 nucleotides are TGTGCCAGCTCCCCGGTGATAGCGGGTTCCAATGAGCAGTTCTTC.

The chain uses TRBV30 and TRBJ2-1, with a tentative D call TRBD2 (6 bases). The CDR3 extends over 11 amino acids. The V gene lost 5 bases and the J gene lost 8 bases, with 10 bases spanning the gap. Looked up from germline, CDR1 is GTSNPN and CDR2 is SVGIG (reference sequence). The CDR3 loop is CAWGAGDEQFF. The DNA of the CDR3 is TGTGCCTGGGGAGCGGGCGATGAGCAGTTCTTC.